Reported below is one TCR beta chain. The source of the sample is a study of shared T cell receptors in the human thymus. Using immunoSEQ multiplex PCR, the repertoire was profiled, and TCRdb retains in-frame clones only, with some absent. This table holds roughly 410,000 clones, 85% to 95% found once. This TCR was recovered from a human donor. Sequencing was done on a sample of thymocytes.

The CDR3 sequence is CASSQDLVLAGSSYEQYF. The CDR3 DNA is TGCGCCAGCAGCCAAGATCTTGTACTAGCGGGTTCATCCTACGAGCAGTACTTC. The gene calls are TRBV4-3 and TRBJ2-5, with 9 bases fitting TRBD2. The end of the DNA fits TRBJ2-7 better, so the J call may be wrong. Germline V gives CDR1 LGHNA, CDR2 YSLEER. The CDR3 spans 18 residues.